Presented here are 13 T cell receptor beta chains from one specimen sequenced in a study of Graves' ophthalmopathy and Graves' hyperthyroidism. RNA transcripts provided the template for amplifying TCR beta CDR3 regions. An initial RT-PCR round employing HTBI primers preceded a second-round multiplex PCR. TCRdb re-called the multiplex PCR reads with MiXCR, one entry per CDR3 protein. The sample contains about half a million distinct CDR3 sequences, 14% of which appear only once. The sequenced sample consisted of blood. The receptors come from a woman aged 25-40 years with Graves' ophthalmopathy.

This clonotype was picked up many times. The chain is built from TRBV14 and TRBJ2-7; possibly TRBD1 for D (5 bases). Germline CDR1 reads SGHDN; CDR2 reads FVKESK. Trimming stripped 5 bases from V and 5 bases from J, with 16 bases between. The CDR3 runs to 14 residues. The CDR3 protein is CASSIPNTGDEQYF. The CDR3 DNA follows: TGTGCCAGCAGCATCCCAAACACAGGCGACGAGCAGTACTTC. The full variable domain, with the rest looked up from reference TRBV14 and TRBJ2-7, is EAGVTQFPSHSVIEKGQTVTLRCDPISGHDNLYWYRRVMGKEIKFLLHFVKESKQDESGMPNNRFLAERTGGTYSTLKVQPAELEDSGVYFCASSIPNTGDEQYFGPGTRLTVT.

This clonotype was detected many times. The chain carries TRBV20-1 and TRBJ2-7, with D tentatively TRBD2 (7 bases). The ends were cut back, 6 bases at V and 3 bases at J, with 18 bases in the middle. The CDR3 is 14 residues long. Germline CDR1 is DFQATT and CDR2 is SNEGSKA (reference sequence). The CDR3 loop reads CSAGGGGYYYEQYF. The CDR3, as DNA: TGCAGTGCAGGGGGGGGTGGTTACTACTACGAGCAGTACTTC.

This clonotype showed up many times. V and J are TRBV6-1 and TRBJ2-7; D is undetermined. The CDR3 loop spans 12 amino acids. Germline V gene lookup returns CDR1 MNHNS and CDR2 SASEGT. V dropped 4 bases and J dropped 1 base, with 5 bases sitting between them. CDR3 sequence reads: CASSAVSYEQYF. CDR3 sequence (DNA): TGTGCCAGCAGTGCAGTTTCCTACGAGCAGTACTTC.

At least ten counts were recorded for this clonotype. The chain carries TRBV11-2 and TRBJ2-7; TRBD2 matches at 8 bases. Germline assignment: CDR1 SGHAT and CDR2 FQNNGV. J gave up 7 bases and V 1 base, and 6 bases lay outside the gene matches. This CDR3 spans 14 amino acids. The chain's CDR3 is CASSLVRGAGEQYF. For the CDR3, the DNA is TGTGCCAGCAGCTTAGTGCGGGGGGCGGGTGAGCAGTACTTC.

This clonotype has a count of ten or more. The rearrangement links TRBV20-1 to TRBJ2-7, with D tentatively TRBD1 or TRBD2 (6 bases each). The CDR3 covers 17 residues. The germline CDR1 and CDR2 sequences are DFQATT and SNEGSKA (reference sequence). The V end was cut by 4 bases, the J end by 3 bases, with 25 bases between. This CDR3 is CSAKGGVGQAVLYEQYF. In DNA form, the CDR3 reads TGCAGTGCTAAGGGGGGTGTCGGGCAGGCCGTCCTCTACGAGCAGTACTTC.

This clonotype was recorded at least ten times. V and J are TRBV29-1 and TRBJ1-2; D possibly corresponds to TRBD1 (5 bases). V lost 1 base and J 5 bases, leaving 11 bases between the germline ends. CDR3 length: 13 residues. Per the germline V gene, CDR1 is SQVTM and CDR2 is ANQGSEA. The CDR3 loop is CSVEVREGYGYTF. In nucleotides, the CDR3 is TGCAGCGTTGAAGTCAGGGAGGGGTATGGCTACACCTTC. The whole variable domain, remainder taken from reference TRBV29-1 and TRBJ1-2, is SAVISQKPSRDICQRGTSLTIQCQVDSQVTMMFWYRQQPGQSLTLIATANQGSEATYESGFVIDKFPISRPNLTFSTLTVSNMSPEDSSIYLCSVEVREGYGYTFGSGTRLTVV.

This clonotype was counted ten times or more. V usage is TRBV13 and J usage is TRBJ1-6, with 8 bases fitting TRBD1. Trimming took 3 bases from V and 5 from J; bases not matched to a gene: 0. Germline CDR1 reads PRHDT; CDR2 reads FYEKMQ (reference sequence). The CDR3 loop spans 14 amino acids. The CDR3, as DNA: TGTGCCAGCAGCTTCAGGGGGCATAATTCACCCCTCCACTTT. It translates to CASSFRGHNSPLHF. Using reference TRBV13 and TRBJ1-6 for the parts outside the CDR3, the full variable domain is AAGVIQSPRHLIKEKRETATLKCYPIPRHDTVYWYQQGPGQDPQFLISFYEKMQSDKGSIPDRFSAQQFSDYHSELNMSSLELGDSALYFCASSFRGHNSPLHFGNGTRLTVT.

This sequence joins TRBV30 and TRBJ2-5, with a tentative D call TRBD1 (6 bases). The ends were cut back, 5 bases at V and 1 base at J, with 14 bases in the middle. The CDR3 is 14 amino acids. The V gene's germline CDR1 is GTSNPN and CDR2 SVGIG (reference sequence). CDR3 protein: CAWGNTGSQETQYF. CDR3 coding DNA: TGTGCCTGGGGGAATACAGGGTCCCAAGAGACCCAGTACTTC.

This clonotype came up many times. The genes are TRBV28 and TRBJ1-2, with D possibly matching TRBD1 (6 bases). Trimming cost V 7 bases and J 8 bases, with 17 bases left between them. The CDR3 spans 13 residues. The germline gives CDR1 MDHEN, CDR2 SYDVKM. CDR3: CASIPGSGVGYTF. In DNA, the CDR3 is TGTGCCAGCATCCCCGGCTCAGGGGTCGGCTACACCTTC.

This clonotype appeared many times. The rearrangement links TRBV4-1 to TRBJ2-5, with D perhaps matching TRBD2 (6 bases). V was cut by 1 base and J by 4 bases, with 10 bases left in between. The CDR3 contains 14 residues. Per the germline V gene, CDR1 is MGHRA and CDR2 is YSYEKL. In DNA form, the CDR3 reads TGCGCCAGCAGCCAAGCCGTGGAGGGAGAGACCCAGTACTTC. Encoded protein: CASSQAVEGETQYF.

This chain uses TRBV9 with TRBJ1-1; 7 positions match TRBD1. The CDR3 has 14 residues. The V segment lost 0 bases and the J segment 3 bases; nucleotides outside the gene matches: 2. Germline CDR1 reads SGDLS; CDR2 reads YYNGEE. The CDR3 loop reads CASSVGDRYTEAFF. The CDR3 nucleotides read TGTGCCAGCAGCGTAGGGGACAGATACACTGAAGCTTTCTTT. The full variable domain, its missing parts supplied by reference TRBV9 and TRBJ1-1, is DSGVTQTPKHLITATGQRVTLRCSPRSGDLSVYWYQQSLDQGLQFLIQYYNGEERAKGNILERFSAQQFPDLHSELNLSSLELGDSALYFCASSVGDRYTEAFFGQGTRLTVV.

This clonotype was observed many times. This chain joins TRBV6-2 or TRBV6-3 and TRBJ1-5; TRBD1 agrees at 7 bases. This CDR3 comprises 14 residues. V lost 6 bases and J lost 4; bases outside the gene matches: 6. The germline gives CDR1 MNHEY, CDR2 SVGEGT. The chain's CDR3 is CASRGDSENQPQHF. DNA of the CDR3: TGTGCCAGCAGGGGGGACAGCGAAAATCAGCCCCAGCATTTT.

About this clonotype itself: At one end the junction does not follow the germline gene, possibly because of a read error. The CDR3 loop is CAGSFPRTIADQETQYF. DNA for the CDR3: TGTGCCGGCAGTTTCCCGAGGACTATCGCCGACCAAGAGACCCAGTACTTC. V gene TRBV12-3 or TRBV12-4 combines with J gene TRBJ2-5; possible D gene TRBD2, 6 bases. This CDR3 contains 17 residues.